Presented here are 26 T cell receptor beta chains from one specimen sequenced in a study of blood T cells in healthy people across ages. Using a J-beta primer mix together with a sample-barcoded 5' primer, a second PCR was run for about 7 to 12 cycles. TCRdb redid the calling of the 5' RACE reads with MiXCR, one entry per CDR3 protein. This sample has about 680,000 distinct CDR3 sequences, with around 48% found just once. Sample: blood. The receptors derive from an older woman in good health.

V gene TRBV24-1 combines with J gene TRBJ2-5; TRBD1 aligns across 9 bases. The length of the CDR3 is 13 residues. The V segment lost 9 bases and the J segment 2 bases; nucleotides outside the gene matches: 3. CDR1 and CDR2 from the germline V gene are KGHDR and SFDVKD. Written as DNA, the CDR3 is TGTGCCACCGGGGACAGGGTGCAAGAGACCCAGTACTTC. As protein: CATGDRVQETQYF.

The V gene is TRBV25-1, the J gene TRBJ2-4; TRBD2 matches 9 bases. The DNA end lines up better with TRBJ2-7; the J call may be wrong. CDR3 length equals 15 residues. CDR1 is MGHDK, CDR2 SYGVNS, per germline. In nucleotides, the CDR3 is TGTGCCAGCAGTGAATATGGCGGGAGGGGCTCCGAGCAGTACTTC. Its translation is CASSEYGGRGSEQYF.

This clonotype was recorded a few times. The chain links TRBV29-1 to TRBJ1-2, with no clear D. CDR1 is SQVTM and CDR2 is ANQGSEA in the germline V gene. The V gene lost 3 bases and the J gene lost 8 bases, with 7 bases spanning the gap. The CDR3 totals 10 residues. Here the CDR3 reads CSVDGEGYTF. For the CDR3, the DNA is TGCAGCGTTGATGGTGAGGGCTACACCTTC. Together with reference TRBV29-1 and TRBJ1-2, the CDR3 gives the full variable domain: SAVISQKPSRDICQRGTSLTIQCQVDSQVTMMFWYRQQPGQSLTLIATANQGSEATYESGFVIDKFPISRPNLTFSTLTVSNMSPEDSSIYLCSVDGEGYTFGSGTRLTVV.

This clonotype was seen once. The DNA of the CDR3 is TGTGCCATCAGTGAGAGGGGGCTTGAGACCCAGTACTTC. Translated, it gives CAISERGLETQYF. The V gene is TRBV10-3, the J gene TRBJ2-5; 7 nucleotides match TRBD1. The V gene end was trimmed by 2 bases and the J gene end by 5 bases; junction bases not matched to a gene: 2. The CDR3 covers 13 residues. Germline values: CDR1 ENHRY, CDR2 SYGVKD.

This sequence joins TRBV10-3 and TRBJ1-6; 12 nucleotides match TRBD1. Losses at the gene ends were 4 bases for V and 10 bases for J; bases not matched to a gene: 2. The germline gives CDR1 ENHRY, CDR2 SYGVKD. The CDR3 extends over 14 amino acids. The CDR3 loop reads CAISAGTGGSPLHF. In DNA, the CDR3 is TGTGCCATCAGTGCCGGGACAGGGGGCTCACCCCTCCACTTT.

The chain employs TRBV3-1 and TRBJ2-1; 7 nucleotides line up with TRBD2. V was pared by 0 bases and J by 2 bases, with 7 bases of the junction left unmatched. In germline, CDR1 is LGHDT, CDR2 YNNKEL (reference sequence). The CDR3 runs to 17 residues. CDR3 amino acids: CASSQERASGTYNEQFF. The CDR3 nucleotides read TGTGCCAGCAGCCAAGAGAGGGCTAGCGGTACCTACAATGAGCAGTTCTTC.

For this clonotype: The germline gene is not matched at one end of the junction; a read error may be the cause. The gene calls are TRBV25-1 and TRBJ2-5, with D maybe TRBD2 (6 bases). CDR3 length: 15 residues. Germline CDR1 MGHDK, CDR2 SYGVNS. The DNA of the CDR3 is TGCGCCAGCAGTGAATCTCTAGCGAGATCGGAGACCCAGTACTTC. Its translation is CASSESLARSETQYF.

The chain combines TRBV4-3 with TRBJ2-5; D is unclear. The CDR3 is made up of 15 amino acids. Trimming stripped 1 base from V and 0 bases from J, with 9 bases between. Germline V gene data show CDR1 as LGHNA and CDR2 as YSLEER. DNA for the CDR3: TGCGCCAGCAGCCAAGTGCGTCAGGACCAAGAGACCCAGTACTTC. Residues: CASSQVRQDQETQYF.

The chain employs TRBV12-3 or TRBV12-4 and TRBJ2-3; 8 bases align to TRBD1. The length of the CDR3 is 14 residues. The trim removed 8 bases at V and 8 bases at J, leaving 12 bases unmatched. Here the CDR3 reads CASDAGGISATQYF. Written as DNA, the CDR3 is TGTGCCAGCGACGCAGGGGGCATATCTGCTACGCAGTATTTT.

The genes are TRBV29-1 and TRBJ1-5, with 9 nucleotides matching TRBD1. The CDR3 runs 14 residues. With V trimmed by 4 bases and J by 2 bases, 3 bases remained unmatched. From germline, CDR1 is SQVTM and CDR2 ANQGSEA. CDR3 protein: CSVGGQGGNQPQHF. For the CDR3, the DNA is TGCAGCGTTGGGGGACAGGGCGGCAATCAGCCCCAGCATTTT. Full variable domain (rest looked up from reference TRBV29-1 and TRBJ1-5): SAVISQKPSRDICQRGTSLTIQCQVDSQVTMMFWYRQQPGQSLTLIATANQGSEATYESGFVIDKFPISRPNLTFSTLTVSNMSPEDSSIYLCSVGGQGGNQPQHFGDGTRLSIL.

CDR3 DNA: TGCAGTGCTAGATCGACTAGCGGGGCTAGCTCCTACAATGAGCAGTACTTC. Its protein is CSARSTSGASSYNEQYF. The rearrangement joins TRBV20-1 to TRBJ2-1, with 11 bases identical to TRBD2. The DNA end is more similar to TRBJ2-7, so the J call may be wrong. The CDR3 covers 17 residues. The V gene's germline CDR1 is DFQATT and CDR2 SNEGSKA (reference sequence).

This sequence joins TRBV12-3 or TRBV12-4 and TRBJ2-1, with 9 bases fitting TRBD2. J lost 8 bases, V lost 6 bases, and 11 bases had no gene match. This CDR3 has 15 amino acids. The CDR3 protein is CASRLASGISHEQFF. Written as DNA, the CDR3 is TGTGCCAGCAGATTGGCTAGCGGGATCTCCCATGAGCAGTTCTTC.

This clonotype was detected many times. The chain employs TRBV6-2 or TRBV6-3 and TRBJ2-1, with D unclear. CDR1 MNHEY and CDR2 SVGEGT come from the germline V gene. There are 13 residues in the CDR3. The germline V and J ends were trimmed by 2 bases and 5 bases, with 7 bases remaining between them. CDR3: CASSYLSNNEQFF. The CDR3 DNA sequence: TGTGCCAGCAGTTACCTAAGCAACAATGAGCAGTTCTTC.

This clonotype was seen a few times. A much larger clone lies a single base off, so this may be a read error. The genes are TRBV30 and TRBJ2-7; tentative D call: TRBD2 (6 bases). Germline V CDR1 and CDR2: GTSNPN, SVGIG (reference sequence). CDR3 length equals 11 residues. The CDR3 DNA reads TGTGCCTGGAGTGCGGACTACGTGCAGTACTTC. Residues: CAWSADYVQYF.

This sequence joins TRBV6-5 and TRBJ2-7, with D hard to call. The V and J ends lost 2 bases and 7 bases respectively, with 15 bases between them. The germline V gene has CDR1 MNHEY and CDR2 SVGAGI. CDR3 length equals 14 residues. This CDR3 reads CASSYSPRFNEQYF. The CDR3 nucleotides are TGTGCCAGCAGTTACAGCCCACGATTCAATGAGCAGTACTTC.

The chain couples TRBV7-2 to TRBJ1-2, with 12 bases lining up with TRBD1. This CDR3 is 18 amino acids long. Trimming at V came to 2 bases and at J to 5 bases, leaving 12 bases not matched to a gene. Germline values: CDR1 SGHTA, CDR2 FQGNSA. The CDR3 sequence is CASSLRRGTGGAMYGYTF. CDR3 sequence (DNA): TGTGCCAGCAGCTTAAGGCGGGGGACAGGGGGCGCGATGTATGGCTACACCTTC.

The chain recombines TRBV7-2 with TRBJ2-1, with 7 bases identical to TRBD2. This CDR3 spans 13 amino acids. V dropped 4 bases and J dropped 7; count of bases not matched to a gene: 4. Germline CDR1 SGHTA, CDR2 FQGNSA. The CDR3 DNA reads TGTGCCAGCAGCTCCCAGCGGGATAATGAGCAGTTCTTC. Amino acid sequence: CASSSQRDNEQFF.

The J gene is TRBJ2-7, the V gene TRBV7-2, with TRBD1 matching 10 bases. CDR3 length: 14 residues. Germline CDR1 reads SGHTA; CDR2 reads FQGNSA. The J segment lost 7 bases and the V segment lost 3 bases, leaving 6 bases of the junction unmatched. For the CDR3, the DNA is TGTGCCAGCAGCTTCCGGACAGGGGGAGTTGAGCAGTACTTC. As protein: CASSFRTGGVEQYF.

The chain has TRBV7-3 and TRBJ2-1; D may match TRBD1 or TRBD2 (5 bases each). Matching the DNA end better, TRBJ2-7 makes the J call doubtful. The CDR3 consists of 14 residues. Germline-derived CDR1 and CDR2 are SGHTA and FQGTGA. CDR3 coding DNA: TGTGCCAGCAGCCCAAGGGGACGGCGGAATGAGCAGTACTTC. Translation gives CASSPRGRRNEQYF.

In this sample, this clonotype turned up a few times. V and J are TRBV7-2 and TRBJ2-7, with D possibly being TRBD2 (6 bases). Germline CDR1 SGHTA, CDR2 FQGNSA. The CDR3 is made up of 14 amino acids. V was shortened by 2 bases and J by 3 bases, with 11 bases between the two germline ends. CDR3 coding DNA: TGTGCCAGCAGCTTATCTAGCGCGCTCTACGAGCAGTACTTC. Encoded protein: CASSLSSALYEQYF.

The chain links TRBV12-3 or TRBV12-4 to TRBJ2-1; the D gene is possibly TRBD2 (6 bases). The CDR3 runs 14 residues. Between the trimmed V and J ends, which lost 7 bases and 10 bases, there was a span of 20 bases. CDR3 protein: CASILLLGSGEQFF. CDR3 nucleotides: TGTGCCAGCATCCTCCTCCTCGGGAGTGGAGAGCAGTTCTTC.

The chain links TRBV6-5 to TRBJ2-3; 12 bases fit TRBD2. Germline CDR1 MNHEY, CDR2 SVGAGI. After removal of 2 bases from V and 4 bases from J, the junction contained 4 bases not matched to a gene. The CDR3 runs 16 residues. The CDR3 DNA reads as TGTGCCAGCAGTTACAGACTAGCGGGAGCCGCAGATACGCAGTATTTT. Amino acid sequence: CASSYRLAGAADTQYF.

The chain joins TRBV6-2 or TRBV6-3 to TRBJ2-4; D is undetermined. Germline CDR1 is MNHEY and CDR2 is SVGEGT. V lost 10 bases and J 0 bases, leaving 10 bases between the germline ends. This CDR3 region has 13 residues. In nucleotides, the CDR3 is TGTGCCACCCGAAATTTAGCCAAAAACATTCAGTACTTC. Translation gives CATRNLAKNIQYF.

Remarks on this clonotype: The junction departs from the called germline gene at one end, perhaps through a read error. This chain connects TRBV4-2 to TRBJ2-1; the match to TRBD2 covers 9 bases. The CDR3 is 15 residues long. Germline CDR1 LGHNA, CDR2 YNFKEQ. CDR3: CTSSQGEGGRGEQFF. As DNA, the CDR3 is TGTACCAGCAGCCAAGGGGAAGGCGGGAGGGGTGAGCAGTTCTTC.

The chain has TRBV20-1 and TRBJ1-2, with D possibly TRBD1 on 5 matching bases. The V end lost 5 bases, the J end lost 0 bases, and 13 bases lay between the germline ends. The CDR3 spans 14 residues. Germline CDR1 DFQATT, CDR2 SNEGSKA (reference sequence). Here the CDR3 reads CSAAPGFPNYGYTF. The DNA of the CDR3 is TGCAGTGCTGCACCAGGGTTCCCTAACTATGGCTACACCTTC.

The chain couples TRBV7-9 to TRBJ2-7, with D possibly matching TRBD1 (5 bases). The CDR3 totals 14 residues. Trimming cost V 5 bases and J 1 base, with 12 bases left between them. Germline V gene sequence: CDR1 SEHNR, CDR2 FQNEAQ (reference sequence). CDR3 bases: TGTGCCAGCAGCGCCTCGACAGTTTCCTACGAGCAGTACTTC. Translation: CASSASTVSYEQYF.